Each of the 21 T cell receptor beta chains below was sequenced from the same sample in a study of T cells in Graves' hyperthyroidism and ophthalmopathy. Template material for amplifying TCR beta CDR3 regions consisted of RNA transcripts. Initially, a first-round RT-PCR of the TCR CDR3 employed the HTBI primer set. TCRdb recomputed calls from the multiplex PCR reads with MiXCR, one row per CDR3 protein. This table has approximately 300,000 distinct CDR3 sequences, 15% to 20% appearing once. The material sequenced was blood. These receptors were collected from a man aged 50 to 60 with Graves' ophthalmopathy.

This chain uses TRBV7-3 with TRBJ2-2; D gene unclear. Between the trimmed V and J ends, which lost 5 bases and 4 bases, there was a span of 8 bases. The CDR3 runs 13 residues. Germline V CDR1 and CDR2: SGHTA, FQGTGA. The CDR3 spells CASSPVGTGELFF. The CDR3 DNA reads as TGTGCCAGCAGCCCGGTGGGCACCGGGGAGCTGTTTTTT.

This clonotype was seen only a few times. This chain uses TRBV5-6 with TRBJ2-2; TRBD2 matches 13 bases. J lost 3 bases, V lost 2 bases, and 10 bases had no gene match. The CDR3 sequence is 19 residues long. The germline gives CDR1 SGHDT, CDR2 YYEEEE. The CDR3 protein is CASSFLARGLAGHTGELFF. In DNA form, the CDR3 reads TGTGCCAGCAGCTTTTTGGCCAGGGGACTAGCGGGGCACACCGGGGAGCTGTTTTTT.

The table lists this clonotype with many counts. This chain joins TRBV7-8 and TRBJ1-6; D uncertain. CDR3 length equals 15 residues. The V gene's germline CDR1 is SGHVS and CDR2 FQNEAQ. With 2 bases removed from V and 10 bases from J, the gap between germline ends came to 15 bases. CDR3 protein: CASSLSTAGDSPLHF. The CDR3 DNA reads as TGTGCCAGCAGCTTAAGCACAGCCGGAGACTCACCCCTCCACTTT.

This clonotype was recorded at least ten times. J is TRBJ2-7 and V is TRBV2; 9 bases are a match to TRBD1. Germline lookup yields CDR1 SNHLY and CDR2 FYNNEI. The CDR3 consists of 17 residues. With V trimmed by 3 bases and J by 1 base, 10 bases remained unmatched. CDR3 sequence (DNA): TGTGCCAGCAGTGATCTCACTTCCGGGACAGGGTCCTACGAGCAGTACTTC. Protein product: CASSDLTSGTGSYEQYF.

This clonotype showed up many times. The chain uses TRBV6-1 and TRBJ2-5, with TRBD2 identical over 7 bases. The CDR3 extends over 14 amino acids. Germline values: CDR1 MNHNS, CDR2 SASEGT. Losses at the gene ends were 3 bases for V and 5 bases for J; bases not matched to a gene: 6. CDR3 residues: CASSDPAGVETQYF. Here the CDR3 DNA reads TGTGCCAGCAGTGACCCGGCGGGGGTGGAGACCCAGTACTTC.

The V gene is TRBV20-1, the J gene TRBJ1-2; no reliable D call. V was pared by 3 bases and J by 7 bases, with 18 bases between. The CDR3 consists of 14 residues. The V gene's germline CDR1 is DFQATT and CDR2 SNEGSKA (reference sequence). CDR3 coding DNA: TGCAGTGCTAGTGCTTTCGAGGCTGCGCTTGGCTACACCTTC. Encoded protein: CSASAFEAALGYTF.

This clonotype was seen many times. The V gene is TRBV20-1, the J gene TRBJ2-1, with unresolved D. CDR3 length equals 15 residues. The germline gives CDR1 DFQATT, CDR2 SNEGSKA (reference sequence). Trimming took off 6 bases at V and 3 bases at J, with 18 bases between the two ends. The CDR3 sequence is CSARTNSPFYNEQFF. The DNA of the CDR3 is TGCAGTGCGAGAACAAACAGTCCCTTCTACAATGAGCAGTTCTTC.

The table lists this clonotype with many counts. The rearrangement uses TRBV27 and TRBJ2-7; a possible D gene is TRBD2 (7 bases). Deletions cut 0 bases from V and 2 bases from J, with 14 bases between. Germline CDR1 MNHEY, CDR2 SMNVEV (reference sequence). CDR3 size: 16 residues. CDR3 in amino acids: CASSLSGGGATYEQYF. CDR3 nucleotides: TGTGCCAGCAGTTTATCTGGGGGGGGCGCAACCTACGAGCAGTACTTC.

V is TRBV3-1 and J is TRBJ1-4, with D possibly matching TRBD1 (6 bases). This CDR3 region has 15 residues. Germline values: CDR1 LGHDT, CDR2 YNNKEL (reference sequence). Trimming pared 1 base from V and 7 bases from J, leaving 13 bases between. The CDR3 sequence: CASSQGGAGLEKLFF. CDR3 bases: TGTGCCAGCAGCCAAGGGGGGGCGGGGCTTGAAAAACTGTTTTTT.

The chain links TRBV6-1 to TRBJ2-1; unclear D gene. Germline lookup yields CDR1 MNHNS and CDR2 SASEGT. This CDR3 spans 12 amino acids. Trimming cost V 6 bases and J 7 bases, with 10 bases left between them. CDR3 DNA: TGTGCCAGCAGGAGTTATAGAAATGAGCAGTTCTTC. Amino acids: CASRSYRNEQFF.

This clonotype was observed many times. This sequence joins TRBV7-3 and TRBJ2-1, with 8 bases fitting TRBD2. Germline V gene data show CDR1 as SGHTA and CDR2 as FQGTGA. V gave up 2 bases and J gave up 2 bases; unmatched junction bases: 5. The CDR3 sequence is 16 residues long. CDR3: CASSLGAGEPYNEQFF. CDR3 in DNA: TGTGCCAGCAGCTTAGGAGCGGGAGAGCCCTACAATGAGCAGTTCTTC. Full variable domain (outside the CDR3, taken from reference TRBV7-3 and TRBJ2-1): GAGVSQTPSNKVTEKGKYVELRCDPISGHTALYWYRQSLGQGPEFLIYFQGTGAADDSGLPNDRFFAVRPEGSVSTLKIQRTERGDSAVYLCASSLGAGEPYNEQFFGPGTRLTVL.

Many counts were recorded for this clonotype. CDR3: CASRDFGAHWVQETQYF. The CDR3 DNA reads TGTGCCAGCAGAGATTTTGGCGCCCATTGGGTACAAGAGACCCAGTACTTC. The chain joins TRBV7-3 to TRBJ2-5, with no clear D. In germline, CDR1 is SGHTA, CDR2 FQGTGA. The CDR3 loop spans 17 amino acids. V lost 6 bases, J lost 2 bases, and 22 bases lay in between.

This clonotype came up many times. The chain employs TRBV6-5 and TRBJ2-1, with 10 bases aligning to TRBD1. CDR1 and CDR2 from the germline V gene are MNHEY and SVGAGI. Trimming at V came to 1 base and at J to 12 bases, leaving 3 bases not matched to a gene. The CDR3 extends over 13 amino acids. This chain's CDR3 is CASSYLDRGPQFF. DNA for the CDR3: TGTGCCAGCAGTTACTTAGACAGGGGGCCGCAGTTCTTC.

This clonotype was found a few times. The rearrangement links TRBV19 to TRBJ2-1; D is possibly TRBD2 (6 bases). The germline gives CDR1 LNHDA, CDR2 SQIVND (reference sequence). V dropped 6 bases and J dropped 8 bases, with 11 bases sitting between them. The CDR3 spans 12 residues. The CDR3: CASRTSLDEQFF. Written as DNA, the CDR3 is TGTGCCAGTAGGACTAGTCTAGATGAGCAGTTCTTC.

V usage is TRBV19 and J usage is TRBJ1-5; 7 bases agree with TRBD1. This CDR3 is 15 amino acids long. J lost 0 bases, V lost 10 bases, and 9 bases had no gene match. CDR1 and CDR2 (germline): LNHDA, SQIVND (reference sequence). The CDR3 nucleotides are TGTGCCACCTTAGAAGCAGGGGGTAGCAATCAGCCCCAGCATTTT. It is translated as CATLEAGGSNQPQHF.

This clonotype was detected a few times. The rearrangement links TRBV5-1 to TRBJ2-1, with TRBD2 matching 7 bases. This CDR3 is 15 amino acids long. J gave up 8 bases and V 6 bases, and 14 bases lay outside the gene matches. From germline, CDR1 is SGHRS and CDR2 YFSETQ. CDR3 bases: TGCGCCAGCACCAGAGAATCCTTACTAGCGCATGAGCAGTTCTTC. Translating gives CASTRESLLAHEQFF. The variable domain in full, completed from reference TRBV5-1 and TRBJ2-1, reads KAGVTQTPRYLIKTRGQQVTLSCSPISGHRSVSWYQQTPGQGLQFLFEYFSETQRNKGNFPGRFSGRQFSNSRSEMNVSTLELGDSALYLCASTRESLLAHEQFFGPGTRLTVL.

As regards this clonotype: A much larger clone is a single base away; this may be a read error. The CDR3 coding sequence is TGTGCCAGCAGCTTAGAAGCCGGGACTAGCGGGAGGGGGCAGTACTTC. It yields the protein CASSLEAGTSGRGQYF. V is TRBV7-6 and J is TRBJ2-7, with 16 bases aligning to TRBD2. Germline CDR1 SGHVS, CDR2 FNYEAQ. CDR3 length: 16 amino acids. Trimming removed 1 base from V and 9 bases from J; junction bases left unmatched: 6.

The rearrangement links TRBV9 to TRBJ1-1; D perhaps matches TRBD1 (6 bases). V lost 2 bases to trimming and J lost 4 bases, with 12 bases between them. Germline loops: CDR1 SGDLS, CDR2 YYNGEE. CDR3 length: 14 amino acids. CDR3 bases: TGTGCCAGCAGCGTCCAGAACAGGGCCACTGAAGCTTTCTTT. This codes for CASSVQNRATEAFF.

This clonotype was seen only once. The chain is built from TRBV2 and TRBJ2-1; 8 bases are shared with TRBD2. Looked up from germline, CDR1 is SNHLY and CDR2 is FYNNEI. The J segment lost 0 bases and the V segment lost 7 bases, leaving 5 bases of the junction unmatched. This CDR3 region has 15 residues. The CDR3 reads CASTSGRSSYNEQFF. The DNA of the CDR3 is TGTGCCAGCACTAGCGGGCGGAGCTCCTACAATGAGCAGTTCTTC.

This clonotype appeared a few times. CDR3 bases: TGTGCCAGCAGTTGGGCGGGAGGGTCATACGAGCAGTACTTC. It codes for CASSWAGGSYEQYF. The chain has TRBV27 and TRBJ2-7, with 9 bases lining up with TRBD2. This CDR3 contains 14 residues. Trimming cost V 4 bases and J 4 bases; bases outside gene matches: 5. Germline V gene sequence: CDR1 MNHEY, CDR2 SMNVEV (reference sequence).

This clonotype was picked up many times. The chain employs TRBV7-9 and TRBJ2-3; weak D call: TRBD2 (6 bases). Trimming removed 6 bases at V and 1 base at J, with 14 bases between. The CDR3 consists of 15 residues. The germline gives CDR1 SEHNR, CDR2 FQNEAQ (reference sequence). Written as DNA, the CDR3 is TGTGCCAGCAGTCCCGTGGTAGCGGGCACAGATACGCAGTATTTT. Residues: CASSPVVAGTDTQYF.